A selection of T cell receptor beta chains follows, all from one sample in a study of blood T cell repertoires in COVID-19. Generated by immunoSEQ multiplex PCR, the TCRdb table keeps only in-frame clones and is missing some. In the table there are 200,000 to 250,000 clones, 88% of which are singletons. Sequencing was performed on peripheral blood. These receptor sequences come from a man aged 18 to 29 with active or convalescent COVID-19. Both conserved end residues are part of each CDR3. A D gene is named only where the DNA matches it firmly. Size is omitted from some rows. Given values are once, few, many or a class for expanded clones.

>TRBV2|TRBJ2-3|-|-
TGTGCCAGCAGTGAAAGGCTAGCCCGCGATACGCAGTATTTT
CASSERLARDTQYF
>TRBV4-1|TRBJ2-1|-|TRBD2
TGCGCCAGCAGCCAAGATACTAGCGGGAGGGCGAATGAGCAGTTCTTC
CASSQDTSGRANEQFF
>TRBV12-3/TRBV12-4|TRBJ1-6|-|-
TGTGCCAGCAGTTTAGTGGGAGGATCACCCCTCCACTTT
CASSLVGGSPLHF
>TRBV19|TRBJ2-6|once|-
TGTGCCAGTAGTGATTGGGGAAGGGGCTCTGGGGCCAACGTCCTGACTTTC
CASSDWGRGSGANVLTF
>TRBV4-2|TRBJ1-1|-|-
TGTGCCAGCGAAAACTCAGGGGCCAACACTGAAGCTTTCTTT
CASENSGANTEAFF
>TRBV18|TRBJ2-5|-|-
TGTGCCAGCTCACTTACTAAGGCCTCACTCCAAGAGACCCAGTACTTC
CASSLTKASLQETQYF
>TRBV30|TRBJ2-2|-|TRBD2
TGTGCCTGGAGCCCTCCGGGACTAGTGGCCGGGGAGCTGTTTTTT
CAWSPPGLVAGELFF
>TRBV6-1|TRBJ2-7|-|-
TGTGCCAGCAGTGAAGCGCTTTCAGGGGCCCCCTACGAGCAGTACTTC
CASSEALSGAPYEQYF
>TRBV2|TRBJ2-3|-|TRBD2
TGTGCCAGCAGCCGTACGATAGCGGGAGGCCCCGCAGATACGCAGTATTTT
CASSRTIAGGPADTQYF
>TRBV19|TRBJ1-2|-|-
TGTGCCAGTAGTATAATGGGGCACAGGGTGGGGGGCTACACCTTC
CASSIMGHRVGGYTF
>TRBV5-1|TRBJ1-6|once|TRBD1
TGCGCCAGCGGGACAGCCAATTCACCCCTCCACTTT
CASGTANSPLHF
>TRBV4-2|TRBJ1-6|-|TRBD1
TGTGCCAGCAGCCAGCCGGAGGGACAGGGGGCCTCACCCCTCCACTTT
CASSQPEGQGASPLHF
>TRBV7-9|TRBJ2-5|-|TRBD2
TGTGCCAGCAGCCTGTACTCAGGACTAGCGGGAGGAGTGACCCAGTACTTC
CASSLYSGLAGGVTQYF
>TRBV5-1|TRBJ2-5|-|TRBD1
TGCGCCAGCAGCTTGGTTGGGACAGGTAAAGGAGAGACCCAGTACTTC
CASSLVGTGKGETQYF
>TRBV6-5|TRBJ2-7|-|-
TGTGCCAGCGGGGCTTCAGCCCCCTACGAGCAGTACTTC
CASGASAPYEQYF
>TRBV12-5|TRBJ2-7|-|-
TGTGCTAGTGGTTTGGGCGGGCTCTACGAGCAGTACTTC
CASGLGGLYEQYF
>TRBV2|TRBJ2-1|-|TRBD2
TGTGCCAGCAGATTCTCTAGCGGAGGCTCCTACAATGAGCAGTTCTTC
CASRFSSGGSYNEQFF
>TRBV5-1|TRBJ1-3|-|-
TGCGCCAGCAGCTTTGTCCCCAATCACTCTGGAAACACCATATATTTT
CASSFVPNHSGNTIYF
>TRBV28|TRBJ2-2|-|TRBD2
TGTGCCAGCGAAACTAGCGGCGGGGAGCTGTTTTTT
CASETSGGELFF
>TRBV12-2|TRBJ2-7|-|-
TGTGCAAGTCGCTCCCCACCGGAACGAGACGGGTCATACGAGCAGTACTTC
CASRSPPERDGSYEQYF
>TRBV19|TRBJ2-4|-|-
TGTGCCAGTAGTACGACAGTAGAAAACATTCAGTACTTC
CASSTTVENIQYF
>TRBV5-1|TRBJ2-2|once|-
TGCGCCAGCAGCGGGCGGGGGCCCGACGGGGAGCTGTTTTTT
CASSGRGPDGELFF
>TRBV28|TRBJ1-5|-|-
TGTGCCAGCAGGTACAGGGAAGACAATCAGCCCCAGCATTTT
CASRYREDNQPQHF
>TRBV6-5|TRBJ2-1|-|TRBD2
TGTGCCAGCACCCTGGGTAGCGGGCCTCGTGAGCAGTTCTTC
CASTLGSGPREQFF